The 19 T cell receptor beta chains reported below all come from one sample, sequenced in a study of T cells expressing NK-cell markers. TCRdb reanalyzed the 5' RACE reads and collapses them to one entry per CDR3 protein, without DNA. The repertoire table contains about 260,000 distinct CDR3 sequences. Sequencing was carried out using blood T cells: a sorted CD56 or NKG2C T cell subset, CD4+ or CD8+ T cells, or bulk PBMC T cells (not recorded which). Receptor source: a man between 18 and 35 years old in good health.

This chain uses TRBV7-6 with TRBJ2-1; TCRdb's D call, TRBD2, is unchecked because there is no DNA. CDR1 and CDR2 from the germline V gene are SGHVS and FNYEAQ. The CDR3 is 13 residues long. CDR3 amino acids: CASSFGRLNEQFF.

The chain has TRBV7-6 and TRBJ1-2; the D call of TRBD1 rests on TCRdb alone, since no DNA is present to check it. The CDR3 has 16 residues. CDR1 is SGHVS and CDR2 is FNYEAQ in the germline V gene. CDR3 sequence: CASSLAGDRGVDGYTF. Complete variable domain (other parts from reference TRBV7-6 and TRBJ1-2): GAGVSQSPRYKVTKRGQDVALRCDPISGHVSLYWYRQALGQGPEFLTYFNYEAQQDKSGLPNDRFSAERPEGSISTLTIQRTEQRDSAMYRCASSLAGDRGVDGYTFGSGTRLTVV.

V is TRBV10-3 and J is TRBJ2-2; the D call from TCRdb, TRBD1, cannot be confirmed without DNA. Germline values: CDR1 ENHRY, CDR2 SYGVKD. The CDR3 has 14 amino acids. The CDR3 is CAIRGTVNTGELFF.

This chain connects TRBV20-1 to TRBJ2-1. The CDR3 contains 13 residues. Germline V lookup: CDR1 DFQATT, CDR2 SNEGSKA (reference sequence). The CDR3 protein is CSAPTDGYNEQFF.

The chain combines TRBV6-2 or TRBV6-3 with TRBJ2-3; without DNA, the TCRdb call of TRBD1 cannot be checked. The CDR3 length is 16 residues. Germline loops: CDR1 MNHEY, CDR2 SVGEGT. CDR3: CASSYPGQFSTDTQYF.

The chain recombines TRBV2 with TRBJ2-1; TCRdb reports TRBD2, a call that lacks DNA to check it against. Per the germline V gene, CDR1 is SNHLY and CDR2 is FYNNEI. The CDR3 has 13 amino acids. CDR3 amino acids: CASREDQWDEQFF.

J is TRBJ2-7 and V is TRBV7-8. This CDR3 is built from 13 residues. Germline values: CDR1 SGHVS, CDR2 FQNEAQ. The CDR3 region is CASSLAESYEQYF.

The genes are TRBV30 and TRBJ2-2; TCRdb's assignment of TRBD1 cannot be checked, as there is no DNA. Germline assignment: CDR1 GTSNPN and CDR2 SVGIG (reference sequence). The CDR3 runs to 15 residues. CDR3 amino acids: CAFRKPGPRTGELFF.

V is TRBV15 and J is TRBJ2-7; TCRdb returns TRBD1, unconfirmable since there is no DNA. Germline V gene lookup returns CDR1 LNHNV and CDR2 YYDKDF (reference sequence). CDR3 length: 12 residues. CDR3 in amino acids: CATSRETAQQYF.

The rearrangement uses TRBV6-4 and TRBJ2-1. The CDR3 length is 13 residues. Germline V gene data show CDR1 as MRHNA and CDR2 as SNTAGT. This CDR3 reads CASSDDPIGKQFF.

The V gene is TRBV7-7, the J gene TRBJ2-1; TCRdb picks TRBD2, but there is no DNA to check that call. The CDR3 runs to 15 residues. Looked up from germline, CDR1 is SSHAT and CDR2 is FNYEAQ (reference sequence). The CDR3 reads CASSSRAGGVNEQFF. Looking up the rest from reference TRBV7-7 and TRBJ2-1 gives the full variable domain: GAGVSQSPRYKVTKRGQDVTLRCDPISSHATLYWYQQALGQGPEFLTYFNYEAQPDKSGLPSDRFSAERPEGSISTLTIQRTEQRDSAMYRCASSSRAGGVNEQFFGPGTRLTVL.

The chain combines TRBV20-1 with TRBJ2-1; no DNA is available, so the TRBD2 call from TCRdb remains unchecked. CDR3 length equals 14 residues. Germline lookup yields CDR1 DFQATT and CDR2 SNEGSKA (reference sequence). The CDR3 loop is CSAELAGVNNEQFF.

V is TRBV2 and J is TRBJ2-2; there is no DNA to check the TCRdb D call of TRBD2. The CDR3 runs to 20 residues. Germline V gene lookup returns CDR1 SNHLY and CDR2 FYNNEI. Here the CDR3 reads CASSLAGGVPGARNTGELFF.

The chain joins TRBV20-1 to TRBJ1-1. Germline CDR1 DFQATT, CDR2 SNEGSKA (reference sequence). The CDR3 sequence is 12 residues long. The CDR3 is CSAVQLNTEAFF.

The chain joins TRBV19 to TRBJ2-5. This CDR3 has 14 amino acids. Looked up from germline, CDR1 is LNHDA and CDR2 is SQIVND (reference sequence). The CDR3 protein is CASSDDQLQRTQYF. Drawing the rest from reference TRBV19 and TRBJ2-5, the complete variable domain is DGGITQSPKYLFRKEGQNVTLSCEQNLNHDAMYWYRQDPGQGLRLIYYSQIVNDFQKGDIAEGYSVSREKKESFPLTVTSAQKNPTAFYLCASSDDQLQRTQYFGPGTRLLVL.

The chain is built from TRBV28 and TRBJ2-5; the D call of TRBD2 rests on TCRdb alone, since no DNA is present to check it. This CDR3 is 14 amino acids long. CDR1 and CDR2 (germline): MDHEN, SYDVKM. The CDR3 reads CASSLKARQETQYF. Full variable domain (missing parts from reference TRBV28 and TRBJ2-5): DVKVTQSSRYLVKRTGEKVFLECVQDMDHENMFWYRQDPGLGLRLIYFSYDVKMKEKGDIPEGYSVSREKKERFSLILESASTNQTSMYLCASSLKARQETQYFGPGTRLLVL.

This chain uses TRBV12-3 or TRBV12-4 with TRBJ2-5; the D call from TCRdb, TRBD2, cannot be confirmed without DNA. The CDR3 length is 14 residues. CDR3 sequence reads: CASSLAGGKETQYF.

The chain carries TRBV6-1 and TRBJ2-3; the D call from TCRdb, TRBD2, cannot be confirmed without DNA. The V gene's germline CDR1 is MNHNS and CDR2 SASEGT. The CDR3 runs 11 residues. Here the CDR3 reads CASRRRDTQYF.

The J gene is TRBJ2-3, the V gene TRBV18; no DNA is available, so the TRBD1 call from TCRdb remains unchecked. The CDR3 is 15 residues long. Germline V gives CDR1 KGHSH, CDR2 LQKENI. CDR3: CASSAGTGAGDTQYF.